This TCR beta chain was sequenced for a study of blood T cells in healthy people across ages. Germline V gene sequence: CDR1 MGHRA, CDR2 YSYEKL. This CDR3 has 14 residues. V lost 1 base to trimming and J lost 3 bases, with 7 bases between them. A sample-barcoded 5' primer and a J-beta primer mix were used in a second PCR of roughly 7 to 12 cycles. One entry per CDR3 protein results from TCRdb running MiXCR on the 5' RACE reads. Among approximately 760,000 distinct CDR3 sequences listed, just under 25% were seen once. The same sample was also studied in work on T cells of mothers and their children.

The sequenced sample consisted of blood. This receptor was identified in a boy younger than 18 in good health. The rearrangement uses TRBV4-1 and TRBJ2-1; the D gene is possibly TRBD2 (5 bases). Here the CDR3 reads CASSQGELYNEQFF. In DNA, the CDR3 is TGCGCCAGCAGCCAAGGGGAGCTCTACAATGAGCAGTTCTTC.